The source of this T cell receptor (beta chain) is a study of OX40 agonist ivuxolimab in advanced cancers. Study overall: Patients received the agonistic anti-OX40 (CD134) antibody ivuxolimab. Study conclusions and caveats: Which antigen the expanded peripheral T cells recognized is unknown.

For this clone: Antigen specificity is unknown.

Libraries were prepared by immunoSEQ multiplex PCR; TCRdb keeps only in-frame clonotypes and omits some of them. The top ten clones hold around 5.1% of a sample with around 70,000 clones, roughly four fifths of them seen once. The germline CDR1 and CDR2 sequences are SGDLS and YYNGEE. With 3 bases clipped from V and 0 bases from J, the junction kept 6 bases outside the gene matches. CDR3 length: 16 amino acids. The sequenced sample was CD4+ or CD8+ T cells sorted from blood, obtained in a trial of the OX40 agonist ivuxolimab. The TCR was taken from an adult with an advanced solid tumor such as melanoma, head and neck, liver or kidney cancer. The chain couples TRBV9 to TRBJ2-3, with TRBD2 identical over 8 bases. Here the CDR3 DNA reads TGTGCCAGCAGCGAACATAGCGGGGAGAGCACAGATACGCAGTATTTT. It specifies CASSEHSGESTDTQYF. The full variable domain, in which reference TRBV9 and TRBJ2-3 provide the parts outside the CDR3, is DSGVTQTPKHLITATGQRVTLRCSPRSGDLSVYWYQQSLDQGLQFLIQYYNGEERAKGNILERFSAQQFPDLHSELNLSSLELGDSALYFCASSEHSGESTDTQYFGPGTRLTVL.